This T cell receptor (beta chain) derives from a study of T cells in Graves' hyperthyroidism and ophthalmopathy. Study at large: Blood was drawn when the patient was first diagnosed and still untreated.

It was RNA transcripts that yielded the amplified TCR beta CDR3 regions. Primed by the HTBI set, a first-round RT-PCR was run on the TCR CDR3. A single record per CDR3 protein comes from TCRdb applying MiXCR to the multiplex PCR reads. Here the sample spans roughly 710,000 distinct CDR3 sequences, roughly a third being singletons. The diagnoses drew upon clinical symptoms, serum thyroxine and TRAb, thyroid ultrasound and orbital computed tomography. PBMCs came from 10 ml fresh peripheral blood. The trim removed 2 bases at V and 8 bases at J, leaving 11 bases unmatched. The CDR3 runs to 16 residues. Germline V lookup: CDR1 MNHEY, CDR2 SVGAGI.

The chain is built from TRBV6-5 and TRBJ1-4; the match to TRBD1 covers 7 bases. Sequencing was done on a sample of blood. The receptor was isolated from a woman aged 40-49 years with Graves' hyperthyroidism. CDR3 in DNA: TGTGCCAGCAGTTACGTGGACAGGTTAATAAGGGAAAAACTGTTTTTT. Amino acid sequence: CASSYVDRLIREKLFF.